This paragraph reports one TCR beta chain. Its specificity is not known. The entry originates in a study of CXCR3-negative and CXCR3-positive naive CD8 T cells. Study-level points and caveats: The study inferred TCR strength from TRB CDR3 properties and found comparable surface CD5 between naive subsets. Naive cells positive for CXCR3 carried more hydrophobic TRB CDR3s than CXCR3-negative ones. Within a donor, both naive subsets shared TRBV-TRBJ usage, unlike memory cells.

The authors made the TRB cDNA libraries by 5' RACE using UMI labels. From the 5' RACE reads, TCRdb lists one entry per CDR3 protein and no DNA. Here the sample table reports 100,000 to 150,000 distinct CDR3 sequences. The CD45RO-CCR7+CD27+CD95- phenotype denoted naive CD8+ T cells. The CDR3 is 13 residues long. Germline CDR1 and CDR2: SEHNR and FQNEAQ (reference sequence). V usage is TRBV7-9 and J usage is TRBJ2-7; TCRdb's D call of TRBD1 is untestable without DNA. The TCR comes from a human donor in good health. Some clones in this sample may be carry-over from other donors' samples. What was sequenced was naive CXCR3- CD8+ T cells from blood. Sample subset: CD45RO-CCR7+CD27+CD95- naive CD8+ T cells lacking CXCR3 (TNR3-). CDR3 region: CASSFLQGNEQYF.